The clone carrying this TCR beta chain occurred many times. Antigen: not known. Graves' hyperthyroidism was deemed stable given no ophthalmopathy progression within 18 months. The data are from a study of T cells in Graves' hyperthyroidism and ophthalmopathy. General observations from the study: Peripheral blood also featured most of the thyroid clonotypes expanded above 0.001. Ophthalmopathy, as predicted by the model, came a median 6.5 months after the prediction.

The investigators amplified TCR beta CDR3 regions from RNA transcripts. An initial round of RT-PCR targeting the TCR CDR3 relied on the HTBI primer set. TCRdb ran MiXCR on the multiplex PCR reads and lists one entry per CDR3 protein. The profile covers about 840,000 distinct CDR3 sequences, with around 39% appearing a single time and more than 7% taken by the ten largest. V was trimmed by 5 bases and J by 4 bases, leaving 8 bases between them. CDR1 is ENHRY, CDR2 SYGVKD, per germline. This CDR3 has 13 residues. The chain recombines TRBV10-3 with TRBJ1-4, with D perhaps matching TRBD1 (6 bases). The receptor was isolated from a man aged 18-30 years with Graves' hyperthyroidism. Sequenced material: blood. CDR3 residues: CAISQGFNEKLFF. DNA of the CDR3: TGTGCCATCAGTCAGGGGTTTAATGAAAAACTGTTTTTT.